This T cell receptor (beta chain) was obtained from a study of cytomegalovirus exposure and HLA in healthy donors (dated by TCRdb to 2017 to 2019). About the investigation overall: In an earlier analysis of some 550 of the donors, approximately 300 Gb of sequence data and 95 million to 130 million unique TCR beta sequences from 150 million to 200 million T cells were reported. Roughly 300 gigabases of sequencing data and around 85 million unique TCR sequences made up an early release that covered fewer than 650 HLA-typed donors. Of the 300 to 500 genotyped donors, roughly 76% were placed in the genetic ancestry cluster associated with self-reported Caucasian donors. The study was designed to test whether signatures of past pathogen exposure could be identified by cataloging public T cell receptors. Using immunosequencing, the study profiled T cell repertoires from 550 to 750 subjects and related those repertoires to cytomegalovirus serostatus. A separate validation cohort of 90 to 150 different subjects was used in addition to the approximately 700-subject first cohort. To predict cytomegalovirus infection status, the study brought together high-throughput TCR immunosequencing, statistical association of individual TCRs with disease status, and machine learning. A later analysis re-analyzed previously published TCR beta repertoires from approximately 670 donors and added high-resolution HLA genotyping to study TCR occurrence patterns. In the later analysis, no new phenotypic data were used to find candidate immune exposures; instead, reliance was placed on TCR beta sequences and their occurrence across donors. An earlier analysis of more than 450 of the donors used high-throughput TCR beta sequencing to judge whether each TCR beta V gene segment behaved as functional or pseudogenic. Alongside the repertoire data, information on donor age, sex, ethnicity and CMV serostatus was compiled. A later genetic analysis used genome-wide SNP genotypes for about 60% of the roughly 670 donors, treating that subset as a discovery cohort. Every discovery cohort repertoire had been produced on one sequencing platform. Class I and class II HLA loci were covered by the typing at four-digit resolution. The number of donors typed differed by locus, with about 629-630 for A, B, C, DRB1 and DQB1, approximately 500 for DQA1, 600 to 610 for DPA1, and around 430 for DPB1. Roughly 5 DR-DQ haplotypes were handled as single units for association and clustering, since linkage in the cohort was strong. Among almost 400 genotyped donors of the cohort, an average of roughly 240,000 unique TCR beta nucleotide sequences were sequenced per donor, roughly 20% of them non-productive.

Receptors were amplified or captured by the immunoSEQ multiplex PCR assay. The multiplex PCR relied on a mix of 60 forward primers for TCR Vbeta segments and 13 reverse primers for TCR Jbeta segments. A multiplex PCR assay on genomic DNA amplified the CDR3 region of rearranged TCR beta genes. The Illumina HiSeq System was used to sequence the amplified TCR beta libraries as 87-base-pair reads. Per the original workflow: A later analysis tallied 75 million to 85 million unique TCR beta chains across the 550 to 850 repertoires, and approximately 12 million of those chains were shared by two or more donors. To remove PCR and sequencing errors, raw reads were error-corrected and collapsed into unique sequences using a nearest-neighbor algorithm that merged closely related sequences. CDR3 sequences were aligned to IMGT reference sequences to assign V, D and J gene segments. For a sequence to be retained, a match of at least six nucleotides to both a V gene segment and a J gene segment was required. Rearrangements were classified as productive when the CDR3 lacked stop codons and remained in frame with V and J, and all other rearrangements were classified as non-productive. Following IMGT convention, CDR3 was defined as the stretch from the second conserved V-encoded cysteine up to the conserved J-encoded phenylalanine. The earlier analysis of 500 to 750 of the donors excluded any sequence lacking an unambiguous match to a single V gene segment. An earlier analysis of 587 of the donors called V segments functional above 56.7% productive rearrangements and segregating when the between-donor standard deviation exceeded 5%. A statistical classification framework was developed to diagnose cytomegalovirus status using the catalog of TCR beta chain sequences. A later analysis assigned V and J genes by comparing TCR nucleotide sequences with IMGT/GENE-DB human TR gene sequences. In a later analysis, CDR3 sequences and most-parsimonious VDJ recombination scenarios were assigned using the TCRdist pipeline. In a later analysis, each TCR beta chain was defined by its CDR3 amino acid sequence together with its V-gene family, and reads without a unique V-gene family were excluded. A later analysis removed 550 to 700 highly shared, low-generation-probability nucleotide sequences to deal with suspected cross-contamination and a sequencing artifact. In a later analysis, a clonal expansion index for each public chain was calculated from normalized within-repertoire ranks of inferred template counts. In a later analysis, generation probabilities were computed using a VDJ recombination model fitted to out-of-frame rearrangements, and the results were checked against IGoR. A later analysis scored TCR-TCR, TCR-HLA and TCR-CMV co-occurrence with hypergeometric tests, applying a repertoire-size bias correction to TCR pairs. To estimate false discovery rates, a later analysis permuted the HLA or CMV assignments 20 times. In a later analysis, co-occurring TCRs were grouped with DBSCAN, and TCRdist sequence similarity was added when clustering was performed within HLA-allele-positive subsets. For co-occurrence clustering, repertoires with fewer than 30,000 or more than 120,000 public chains were excluded, along with roughly five repertoires with anomalous nucleotide sharing. In its TCRdb copy, this immuneACCESS table keeps in-frame sequences only and misses some clones. Where compared with another copy, unresolved V genes explain less than half of these, and the others have no known cause. Clone size and V and J calls were adopted from that table, with D and trimming inferred from the DNA. The sample table holds approximately 110,000 clones, of which about 68% were seen once. The top ten hold about 4% of the sample.

Reading from cysteine to phenylalanine, the CDR3 counts 14 amino acids. Only CDR3 DNA remains: 42 bases, in frame from the first base. Relative to germline, V is 6 bases shorter and J is 0 bases shorter, with 10 bases between their ends. CDR1 and CDR2, looked up from the germline V gene, are SGHVS and FQNEAQ. In the case of this clone: No cognate antigen has been identified for it. The input lacks base qualities; no much larger clone sits a single base away.

In total, roughly 710 healthy bone marrow donors made up the cohort. At the time of sampling, every cohort member was nominally healthy, though immune exposures that went unrecorded were likely present. The donor tested CMV seropositive, placing the donor among the 289 seropositive members of the cohort. A peripheral blood sample was collected from each donor, and TCR beta sequencing was performed on peripheral blood mononuclear cells. Genomic DNA extraction from the blood cell samples was performed with the Qiagen DNeasy Blood Extraction Kit. Points the paper makes about the study in general: In the study, 164 TCR beta chains were listed as associated with cytomegalovirus. When HLA alleles, especially DR and DQ, strongly co-occurred, attributing TCR associations to individual alleles was difficult. Several of the top co-occurrence clusters appeared to be linked to parvovirus B19, influenza, CMV and Epstein-Barr virus, according to a later analysis. An association between a missense DCLRE1C variant and V-gene and J-gene trimming of TCR beta chains was found in a later genetic analysis and replicated in an independent cohort. Presence/absence analyses assumed roughly uniform sequencing depth across donors, an assumption that may not hold. In an earlier analysis of 500 to 650 of the donors, most TCR beta V segments appeared in productive rearrangements about 90% or about 30% of the time, broadly matching IMGT annotations. In a later analysis, HLA-associated TCR beta chains showed more clonal expansion and lower generation probabilities than non-associated chains that were equally common. The authors suggested that the approach could potentially be extended to other disease states and immunological phenotypes. A group of highly shared sequence variants was considered likely to be a technical artifact of the sequencing pipeline. In this cohort, only TCR beta chains were sequenced, and detectable features were limited by the absence of alpha or paired-chain data. While some public TCRs were present in many individuals, most TCR sequences turned up only very rarely across donors. Compared with the roughly 720-donor mean, donors in an Asian-associated ancestry cluster had fewer N-insertions in productive TCRs, according to a later genetic analysis. At a false discovery rate of 0.05, a later analysis linked approximately 18,000 TCR beta sequences to specific HLA alleles. Three of the identified cytomegalovirus-associated TCR beta chains were confirmed in vitro to be specific for cytomegalovirus antigens. Approximately 16 rarely observed V segments, including chromosome 9 orphons, were excluded from the earlier analysis of about 600 of the donors because counts were too low. Most CMV-associated TCR beta chains appeared to be HLA-restricted in a later analysis, and the HLA associations seemed to be driven largely by CMV exposure. According to a later analysis, TCR association rates differed among HLA loci, with DRB1 alleles showing the most associated TCRs and HLA-C alleles showing the fewest. Because HLA typing was missing for some donors at each locus, association tests included only the typed subset. Because the 87-base-pair reads could not distinguish some IMGT-functional V segments, including TRBV6-2 and TRBV6-3, those segments were excluded. In both the original and validation cohorts, the classifier was reported to diagnose cytomegalovirus status with high specificity and sensitivity. Correlated functional status among segregating V segments might reflect linkage disequilibrium, but an unknown experimental factor could not be ruled out. CMV serostatus was the only immune exposure information available for the cohort. A further reported finding was that TCR beta sequences accurately predicted the HLA-A and HLA-B alleles for most subjects in the first cohort.

The sequence derives from a woman aged 40 to 49 in good health and CMV-seropositive. The chain is encoded by TRBV7-8 joined to TRBJ2-3, with an unclear D gene assignment. Sequencing was performed on PBMCs. CDR3 region: CASSPSSSTDTQYF. The sequenced DNA: TGTGCCAGCAGTCCGTCTTCTAGCACAGATACGCAGTATTTT.